This entry lists 9 T cell receptor beta chains sequenced from one sample in a study of OX40 agonist ivuxolimab in advanced cancers. Generated by immunoSEQ multiplex PCR, the TCRdb table keeps only in-frame clones and is missing some. The table shows under 90,000 clones, with around 85% occurring only once. The source material was CD4+ or CD8+ T cells sorted from blood, sampled in a trial of the OX40 agonist ivuxolimab. All receptors derive from an adult with an advanced solid tumor such as melanoma, head and neck, liver or kidney cancer.

DNA of the CDR3: TGTGCCAGTAGTAGGGGGACTAGCGGGGGCCCAACCGGGGAGCTGTTTTTT. It is translated as CASSRGTSGGPTGELFF. The J gene is TRBJ2-2, the V gene TRBV19, with TRBD2 identical over 14 bases. V gave up 4 bases and J gave up 5 bases; unmatched junction bases: 6. This CDR3 has 17 residues. In germline, CDR1 is LNHDA, CDR2 SQIVND (reference sequence).

This chain uses TRBV20-1 with TRBJ1-4; TRBD1 might be the D (5 bases). CDR3 length: 11 amino acids. From germline, CDR1 is DFQATT and CDR2 SNEGSKA (reference sequence). V was trimmed by 4 bases and J by 14 bases, leaving 14 bases between them. This chain's CDR3 is CSATRGGGLFF. The CDR3, as DNA: TGCAGTGCTACAAGGGGCGGAGGTCTGTTTTTT.

The genes are TRBV5-1 and TRBJ1-4; TRBD1 matches at 8 bases. Germline CDR1 is SGHRS and CDR2 is YFSETQ. The CDR3 spans 14 residues. V was pared by 3 bases and J by 3 bases, with 1 base of the junction left unmatched. CDR3 loop: CASSWTGSNEKLFF. The CDR3 DNA follows: TGCGCCAGCAGCTGGACAGGGTCTAATGAAAAACTGTTTTTT.

The V and J genes are TRBV29-1 and TRBJ1-1; TRBD1 aligns across 7 bases. V gave up 5 bases and J gave up 0 bases; unmatched junction bases: 6. The CDR3 is 14 residues long. CDR1 and CDR2 from the germline V gene are SQVTM and ANQGSEA. The CDR3 loop is CSVNGQALNTEAFF. Written as DNA, the CDR3 is TGCAGCGTTAATGGACAGGCCTTGAACACTGAAGCTTTCTTT.

This chain uses TRBV18 with TRBJ1-1, with D hard to call. Trimming left V 3 bases short and J 4 bases short, with 18 bases between. This CDR3 comprises 16 residues. Germline CDR1 reads KGHSH; CDR2 reads LQKENI. The CDR3: CASSPGVARLGTEAFF. The CDR3 nucleotides read TGTGCCAGCTCACCGGGCGTGGCTCGCTTGGGCACTGAAGCTTTCTTT.

This clone has only one observation. The chain combines TRBV6-6 with TRBJ2-1, with 7 nucleotides matching TRBD1. Germline V lookup: CDR1 MNHNY, CDR2 SVGAGI (reference sequence). The CDR3 covers 12 residues. J was trimmed by 4 bases and V by 9 bases; bases with no gene match: 3. CDR3 loop: CARKDRYNEQFF. DNA of the CDR3: TGTGCCAGAAAGGACAGGTACAATGAGCAGTTCTTC.

The chain links TRBV7-9 to TRBJ2-2; D call uncertain. This CDR3 has 14 amino acids. Germline-derived CDR1 and CDR2 are SEHNR and FQNEAQ (reference sequence). V was clipped by 2 bases and J by 1 base, with 5 bases between them. CDR3 sequence (DNA): TGTGCCAGCAGCTTACGTAGGAACACCGGGGAGCTGTTTTTT. This codes for CASSLRRNTGELFF.

J is TRBJ2-1 and V is TRBV18; TRBD2 aligns across 10 bases. V gave up 3 bases and J gave up 6 bases; unmatched junction bases: 5. The CDR3 is made up of 15 amino acids. The germline gives CDR1 KGHSH, CDR2 LQKENI. The CDR3 nucleotides read TGTGCCAGCTCACCGGCACTAGCGGGATTCAATGAGCAGTTCTTC. It translates to CASSPALAGFNEQFF.

The chain joins TRBV19 to TRBJ1-4, with 7 bases identical to TRBD1. Germline V CDR1 and CDR2: LNHDA, SQIVND (reference sequence). The CDR3 has 13 residues. After removal of 6 bases from V and 3 bases from J, the junction contained 1 base not matched to a gene. The CDR3 DNA reads as TGTGCCAGTAGCGGGACAGCTAATGAAAAACTGTTTTTT. It specifies CASSGTANEKLFF.